The present T cell receptor (beta chain) was sequenced within a study of cytotoxic CD8 clonotypes in ibrutinib-treated CLL (dated by TCRdb to 2020 to 2022). Concerning the study at large: The cohort was composed of roughly ten relapsed/refractory and 15 treatment-naive patients; IGHV unmutated status was identified in some 17 patients. Cryopreserved peripheral blood mononuclear cells were collected before treatment, at response, and at either disease progression or sustained remission. Every remission and progressive disease sample was obtained while ibrutinib was still being received by the patients. The response samples were drawn at a median of roughly twelve months into treatment, with a range of roughly 6 to 36 months. On average, each sample had hundreds of thousands of productive templates and more than 85,000 productive rearrangements. Responses were partial in about 25 patients and complete in 2; after median around 68 months follow-up, about 14 stayed in remission and roughly twelve progressed. Longitudinal samples were available for about 30% of the roughly 86 trial participants.

Read against the paper, the sample's time point label means: progressive disease on ibrutinib. For TCR beta library preparation, about 1.8 micrograms of genomic DNA were isolated from cryopreserved PBMCs. Longitudinal blood samples from CLL patients on ibrutinib monotherapy were analyzed using high-throughput TCR beta sequencing. The patients took part in an open-label, single-center phase 2 trial of ibrutinib monotherapy. The full study reports these points: Clonality rose at ibrutinib response, remained stable during sustained remission, and dropped back toward baseline at progression. Sustained-remission and progressing patients did not have matched sampling times, and lymph node repertoires were not examined. Public clonotypes were rare and either shrank or stayed stable during treatment, and the rise in clonality at ibrutinib response reflected expansion of private clonotypes. Baseline clonality exceeded that of age-matched healthy donors and correlated strongly with circulating CD8+ T-cell counts.

Spanning cysteine to phenylalanine, the CDR3 consists of 15 amino acids. Only the CDR3 part of the read is kept: 45 bases, read in frame from the first base. For CDR1 and CDR2, the germline V gene lists MNHEY and SVGAGI. Trimming takes 6 bases from V and 2 bases from J, and the germline ends sit 17 bases apart. The goal of deep resolution MiSeq sequencing was a depth between 1 in 1 million and 1 in 200,000 T cells, and coverage averaged 10x per clonotype. The immunoSEQ hsTCRB Kit was used to generate the TCR beta libraries. On the study's bioinformatics: The data were analyzed with ImmunoSEQ Analyzer and ImmunoSEQ Data Assistant, and V, D and J gene assignments followed IMGT definitions. Clonality, with values ranging from 0 to 1, was calculated as one minus the normalized Shannon entropy of productive rearrangement frequencies. Only overrepresented clonotypes making up at least 0.05% of the repertoire of each patient were included in the public clonotype analysis. Repertoires from about a dozen age-matched healthy donors in immuneACCESS were used as clonality controls. TCRdb provides this immuneACCESS table in a form limited to in-frame rearrangements. Some clones are lacking; in checked studies, under half of them reflect an unresolved V gene, and why the rest are absent is not known. V, J and clone size are taken as reported in that table, and D and trimming were inferred from the DNA itself. The sample data list 160,000 or so clones, and approximately 91% of these were observed just once. Around 3.1% of the sample lies in the top ten.

A remark on this clone: Its antigen remains unidentified. Per-base quality was not reported, and no clone a single base away is much larger than it.

The TCR originated in a human donor with chronic lymphocytic leukemia. The chain is encoded by TRBV6-5 joined to TRBJ2-7; the D gene could be TRBD1 or TRBD2, each one agreeing over 6 bases. The specimen was PBMCs, collected at disease progression, from a patient treated with ibrutinib. CDR3 region: CASRKRGDGPYEQYF. Read as DNA, the sequence is TGTGCCAGCAGAAAGAGGGGGGACGGCCCCTACGAGCAGTACTTC.